This TCR beta chain was captured by sequencing in a study of shared clonotypes between healthy human individuals. The study's findings and limits: Although depth was large, rarefaction showed that sequencing of the sorted subsets was incomplete.

CDR1 MNHEY and CDR2 SVGAGI come from the germline V gene. This CDR3 spans 13 amino acids. V was trimmed by 6 bases and J by 5 bases, leaving 10 bases between them. A note on this clone: Its matching antigen is unknown. The sample holds other DNA sequences that translate to the same CDR3.

The method was immunoSEQ multiplex PCR; TCRdb's version includes in-frame clones alone and lacks a portion of them. Found here are more than 2,000,000 clones, around nine tenths of them singletons; the top ten hold around 0.15%. V is TRBV6-5 and J is TRBJ2-2; D possibly matches TRBD1 or TRBD2 (5 bases each). The sequence was obtained from a man aged 18 to 30 in good health. Sequenced input: naive CD4+ T cells sorted from blood. Documented subset: CD45RA+ positively selected. The CDR3 loop is CASSRGGTGELFF. CDR3 DNA: TGTGCCAGCAGCCGTGGGGGAACCGGGGAGCTGTTTTTT.